A selection of T cell receptor beta chains follows, all from one sample in a study of shared clonotypes between healthy human individuals. Using immunoSEQ multiplex PCR, the repertoire was profiled, and TCRdb retains in-frame clones only, with some absent. The sample shows about 1,900,000 clones, about 95% of them seen only once. Material for sequencing was naive CD8+ T cells sorted from blood. Receptor source: a man between 18 and 35 years old in good health. CDR3s include the opening cysteine and the closing phenylalanine or tryptophan. A D gene is named only where the DNA matches it firmly. Where a row states a size, it is once, few, many or the class of an expanded clone; other rows omit it.

J gene,clone size,D gene,CDR3 length,V gene,CDR3 DNA,CDR3 protein
TRBJ2-7,once,-,15,TRBV9,TGTGCCAGCAGCGGGGAGCCCACCGGCGACTACGAGCAGTACTTC,CASSGEPTGDYEQYF
TRBJ2-3,-,-,17,TRBV5-6,TGTGCCAGCAGCTTGTCCCCCGGGTGGGGCGGCACAGATACGCAGTATTTT,CASSLSPGWGGTDTQYF
TRBJ2-7,-,-,17,TRBV7-9,TGTGCCAGCAGCTCCTCGGGTAGAACAACACCTTACTACGAGCAGTACTTC,CASSSSGRTTPYYEQYF
TRBJ2-5,-,-,14,TRBV4-1,TGCGCCAGCAGCCAAATAACAGTCCAAGAGACCCAGTACTTC,CASSQITVQETQYF
TRBJ2-7,-,TRBD1,15,TRBV10-3,TGTGCCATCAGTGAGGCCGGGACAGGGCTCCACGAGCAGTACTTC,CAISEAGTGLHEQYF
TRBJ1-1,once,-,14,TRBV5-8,TGTGCCAGCAGTAGCAGGGAAGGGTACACTGAAGCTTTCTTT,CASSSREGYTEAFF
TRBJ2-5,-,-,14,TRBV7-9,TGTGCCAGCAGCTTAGATTGGGTGGAAGAGACCCAGTACTTC,CASSLDWVEETQYF
TRBJ2-3,-,-,14,TRBV30,TGTGCCTGGAGTCGGGCAGGGGGGACAGATACGCAGTATTTT,CAWSRAGGTDTQYF
TRBJ2-5,-,TRBD1,14,TRBV4-1,TGCGCCAGCAGCCAGACGGGACAGGGGGAGACCCAGTACTTC,CASSQTGQGETQYF
TRBJ2-7,-,-,14,TRBV13,TGTGCCAGCAGCTTAGAGGGCAGATTCTACGAGCAGTACTTC,CASSLEGRFYEQYF
TRBJ2-3,-,-,13,TRBV28,TGTGCCAGCAGTTTATCTAACTTAGATACGCAGTATTTT,CASSLSNLDTQYF
TRBJ2-2,-,-,16,TRBV28,TGTGCCAGCAGTTTATATGGACTGGTGGACACCGGGGAGCTGTTTTTT,CASSLYGLVDTGELFF
TRBJ1-1,-,-,14,TRBV27,TGTGCCAGCAGTTTCTCAGGGGTGAACACTGAAGCTTTCTTT,CASSFSGVNTEAFF
TRBJ2-1,-,TRBD2,17,TRBV5-6,TGTGCCAGCAGCTCCGGGACTAGCGGGAGAATAGAGGATGAGCAGTTCTTC,CASSSGTSGRIEDEQFF
TRBJ2-7,-,-,16,TRBV7-9,TGTGCCAGCAGGTCATCGAGGGGACACTCTGGAGACGAGCAGTACTTC,CASRSSRGHSGDEQYF
TRBJ2-5,-,-,15,TRBV9,TGTGCCAGCAGCGTAGGGGGGGAGGAACGTGAGACCCAGTACTTC,CASSVGGEERETQYF
TRBJ2-2,-,-,14,TRBV27,TGTGCCAGCAGCCCGATAGGGGGGACCGGGGAGCTGTTTTTT,CASSPIGGTGELFF
TRBJ2-1,-,TRBD2,16,TRBV5-1,TGCGCCAGCAGCTTGGCCGCGCGGGGGGCCTACAATGAGCAGTTCTTC,CASSLAARGAYNEQFF
TRBJ2-1,-,TRBD1,14,TRBV5-1,TGCGCCAGCAGCTCGGACAGGTCCTACAATGAGCAGTTCTTC,CASSSDRSYNEQFF
TRBJ1-5,once,-,14,TRBV6-1,TGTGCCAGCTCACAGTTTGATAGCAATCAGCCCCAGCATTTT,CASSQFDSNQPQHF
TRBJ1-6,-,TRBD1,13,TRBV6-1,TGTGCCAGCAGTGAAGGGGACAGCTCACCCCTCCACTTT,CASSEGDSSPLHF
TRBJ1-2,-,-,15,TRBV11-2,TGTGCCAGCAGCGAGGAAGGGCGGGCAGGCTATGGCTACACCTTC,CASSEEGRAGYGYTF
TRBJ2-6,-,TRBD1,18,TRBV4-3,TGCGCCAGCAGACACACGGGACAGGACCCCTCTGGGGCCAACGTCCTGACTTTC,CASRHTGQDPSGANVLTF
TRBJ2-7,-,TRBD1,13,TRBV6-5,TGTGCCAGCTCCACGGACAGGGGCTACGAGCAGTACTTC,CASSTDRGYEQYF
TRBJ2-7,-,-,17,TRBV7-9,TGTGCCAGCAGCTTAGGGGGACATGGTTCTCTTCTCTACGAGCAGTACTTC,CASSLGGHGSLLYEQYF
TRBJ2-3,-,-,13,TRBV4-1,TGCGCCAGCAGCCCGACAAGTACAGATACGCAGTATTTT,CASSPTSTDTQYF
TRBJ1-6,-,-,15,TRBV6-5,TGTGCCAGCAGTTACGTTGGGGGGCCAGGTTCACCCCTCCACTTT,CASSYVGGPGSPLHF
TRBJ2-2,-,-,12,TRBV28,TGTGCCAGCAGTCAACGGACAGGGGAGCTGTTTTTT,CASSQRTGELFF
TRBJ2-7,-,TRBD2,15,TRBV9,TGTGCCAGCAGCGCCTCGGGACTAGCGGGACCCGAGCAGTACTTC,CASSASGLAGPEQYF
TRBJ2-6,-,TRBD1,17,TRBV27,TGTGCCAGCAGTTCACAGGGGGTAACCTCTGGGGCCAACGTCCTGACTTTC,CASSSQGVTSGANVLTF
TRBJ1-2,-,TRBD1,13,TRBV6-5,TGTGCCAGCAGTTTGAGGGACAGCTATGGCTACACCTTC,CASSLRDSYGYTF
TRBJ1-4,-,-,14,TRBV30,TGTGCCTGGAGTGTTGGAGGGGGGGTTGAAAAACTGTTTTTT,CAWSVGGGVEKLFF
TRBJ2-1,-,-,14,TRBV28,TGTGCCAGCAGTTTCCCCAACTCCTACAATGAGCAGTTCTTC,CASSFPNSYNEQFF
TRBJ2-1,-,TRBD1,15,TRBV27,TGTGCCAGCAGTTTATTAGGGGGCCCTTACAATGAGCAGTTCTTC,CASSLLGGPYNEQFF
TRBJ1-1,-,-,15,TRBV5-1,TGCGCCAGCAGCACCTCCGGGACATTGAACACTGAAGCTTTCTTT,CASSTSGTLNTEAFF
TRBJ2-2,-,TRBD1,15,TRBV27,TGTGCCAGCAGTTTCCGACAGGGGAACACCGGGGAGCTGTTTTTT,CASSFRQGNTGELFF
TRBJ2-5,-,TRBD2,16,TRBV9,TGTGCCAGCAGCGTAGTGGGCGGGGGAGCTGAAGAGACCCAGTACTTC,CASSVVGGGAEETQYF
TRBJ2-3,-,-,12,TRBV5-4,TGTGCCAGCAGCTTGGGTGTCGATACGCAGTATTTT,CASSLGVDTQYF
TRBJ2-7,-,-,15,TRBV7-9,TGTGCCAGCAGCTTAGACGGCGCAGGGGGGCACGAGCAGTACTTC,CASSLDGAGGHEQYF
TRBJ2-4,-,-,15,TRBV9,TGTGCCAGCAGCATCCCGCGTGAGGGCCTGTATTTTCAGTACTTC,CASSIPREGLYFQYF
TRBJ2-1,-,-,15,TRBV4-1,TGCGCCAGCAGCCAAGAGAAGCCTATCTTGAATGAGCAGTTCTTC,CASSQEKPILNEQFF
TRBJ2-7,-,-,14,TRBV5-1,TGCGCCAGCAGCTTGGCCGGGACGGTGAGCGAGCAGTACTTC,CASSLAGTVSEQYF
TRBJ1-4,once,-,13,TRBV28,TGTGCCAGCAAAGAGGCGGAGGATGAAAAACTGTTTTTT,CASKEAEDEKLFF
TRBJ2-5,-,-,15,TRBV21-1,TGTGCCAGCAGCAAAGAAACGGGAGACCAAGAGACCCAGTACTTC,CASSKETGDQETQYF
TRBJ2-7,-,-,14,TRBV29-1,TGCAGCGTTCAAACAGGGCTAGACTCCTACGAGCAGTACTTC,CSVQTGLDSYEQYF
TRBJ1-6,-,-,15,TRBV9,TGTGCCAGCAGCGTAGAGGGAGGGGCGAATTCACCCCTCCACTTT,CASSVEGGANSPLHF
TRBJ1-1,-,-,12,TRBV7-9,TGTGCCAGCAGCTTAGAACAGGGAGAAGCTTTCTTT,CASSLEQGEAFF